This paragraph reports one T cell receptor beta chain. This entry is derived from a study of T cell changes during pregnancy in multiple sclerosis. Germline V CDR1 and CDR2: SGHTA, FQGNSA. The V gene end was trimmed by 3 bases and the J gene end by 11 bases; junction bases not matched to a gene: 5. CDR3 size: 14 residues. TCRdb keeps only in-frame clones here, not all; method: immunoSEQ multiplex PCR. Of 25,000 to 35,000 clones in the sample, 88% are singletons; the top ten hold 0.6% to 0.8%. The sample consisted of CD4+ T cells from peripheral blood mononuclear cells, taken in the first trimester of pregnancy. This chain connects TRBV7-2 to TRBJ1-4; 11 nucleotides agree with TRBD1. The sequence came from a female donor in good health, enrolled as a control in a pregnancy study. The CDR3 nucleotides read TGTGCCAGCAGCTTTGGACAGGGGGCCAGGAAACTGTTTTTT. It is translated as CASSFGQGARKLFF.